This TCR beta chain was captured by sequencing in a study of cytomegalovirus exposure and HLA in healthy donors. Study-wide context: One earlier analysis, a look at about 179 million T cells, found almost 120 million unique TCR beta sequences. There were 350 to 400 genotyped donors. Of these, 75% to 85% fell in the genetic ancestry cluster associated with self-reported Caucasian donors.

The V and J ends lost 2 bases and 5 bases respectively, with 18 bases between them. The CDR3 runs to 16 residues. Germline V gives CDR1 MNHEY, CDR2 SVGAGI. With regard to this clone: What it recognizes is unknown.

The study, taken as a whole, reports: Among the CMV-associated chains, three were confirmed in vitro as specific for CMV antigens.

In the PCR, 60 Vbeta and 13 Jbeta primers were used. Method: immunoSEQ multiplex PCR; TCRdb's copy keeps in-frame clones and lacks some. The data show under 200,000 clones, under 70% seen once. The rearrangement uses TRBV6-5 and TRBJ1-1; D possibly corresponds to TRBD1 (6 bases). The sequencing input was PBMCs. This TCR derives from a woman between 40 and 50 years old in good health and CMV-seropositive. The CDR3 bases are TGTGCCAGCAGTTACCAGCCGTCAGGGAGGGGGACTGAAGCTTTCTTT. It is translated as CASSYQPSGRGTEAFF.